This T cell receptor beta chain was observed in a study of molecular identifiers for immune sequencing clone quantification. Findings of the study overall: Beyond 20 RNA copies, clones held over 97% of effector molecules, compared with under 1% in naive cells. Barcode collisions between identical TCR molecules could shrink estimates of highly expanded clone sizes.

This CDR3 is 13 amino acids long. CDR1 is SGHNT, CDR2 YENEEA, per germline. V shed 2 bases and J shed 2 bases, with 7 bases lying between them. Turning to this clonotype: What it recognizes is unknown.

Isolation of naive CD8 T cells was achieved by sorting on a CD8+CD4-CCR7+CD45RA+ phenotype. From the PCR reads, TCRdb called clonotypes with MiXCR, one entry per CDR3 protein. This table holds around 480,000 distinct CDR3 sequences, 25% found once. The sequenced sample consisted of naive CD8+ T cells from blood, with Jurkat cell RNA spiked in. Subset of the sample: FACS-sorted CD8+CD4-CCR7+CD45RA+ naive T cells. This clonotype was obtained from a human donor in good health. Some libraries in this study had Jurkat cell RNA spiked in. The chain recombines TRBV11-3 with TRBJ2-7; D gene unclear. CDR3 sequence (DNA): TGTGCCAGCAGCTTATATTACACCTACGAGCAGTACTTC. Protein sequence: CASSLYYTYEQYF.